These T cell receptor beta chains were read from a single sample in a study of blood T cells in healthy people across ages. One entry per CDR3 protein results from TCRdb running MiXCR on the 5' RACE reads. The sample shows about 970,000 distinct CDR3 sequences, 51% of them seen only once. The specimen was blood. The receptors here all came from a woman between 55 and 75 years old in good health. The CDR3 runs from the conserved cysteine through the conserved F or W. D genes are given only for firm matches. The listing skips clone size in some rows; elsewhere it reads once, few, many or a size class.

clone_size | j_call | v_call | d_call | cdr3_nt | cdr3_aa
few | TRBJ2-7 | TRBV29-1 | - | TGCAGCGTTGAAACCCCCTACGACGAGCAGTACTTC | CSVETPYDEQYF
- | TRBJ1-2 | TRBV12-3/TRBV12-4 | TRBD1 | TGTGCCAGCAGGGACAGGTCCCTAGGCTACACCTTC | CASRDRSLGYTF
- | TRBJ1-5 | TRBV15 | - | TGTGCCACCAGCAGAGATGGTTATAGCAATCAGCCCCAGCATTTT | CATSRDGYSNQPQHF
few | TRBJ1-6 | TRBV4-1 | - | TGCGCCAGCAGCCAAATGGCCTATAACCAAGGGTCACCCCTCCACTTT | CASSQMAYNQGSPLHF
once | TRBJ2-5 | TRBV20-1 | - | TGCAGTGCTAGGCCGACGGGCGACGACGATGAGCAGTACTTC | CSARPTGDDDEQYF
many | TRBJ2-3 | TRBV14 | TRBD2 | TGTGCCAGCAGCCTCGCGGGAGGGAGAGATACGCAGTATTTT | CASSLAGGRDTQYF
- | TRBJ2-7 | TRBV10-3 | - | TGTGCCACCTCATCTGTCGGGGATGCCCTATGGGAGCAGTACTTC | CATSSVGDALWEQYF
- | TRBJ2-3 | TRBV18 | TRBD2 | TGTGCCAGCTCACCACGGACTAGCGGGAGTACTTCAGATACGCAGTATTTT | CASSPRTSGSTSDTQYF
- | TRBJ2-7 | TRBV20-1 | - | TGCAGTGCTAGCGACGAGCAGTACTTC | CSASDEQYF
- | TRBJ2-1 | TRBV19 | - | TGTGCCAGTAGTATAAGTAAGACAACTTCAAATGAGCAGTTCTTC | CASSISKTTSNEQFF
- | TRBJ1-1 | TRBV28 | TRBD1 | TGTGCCAGCAGGGACGGACAGGGGAGAACGGCTTTCTTT | CASRDGQGRTAFF
- | TRBJ1-4 | TRBV6-2/TRBV6-3 | TRBD1 | TGTGCCAGCAGCAAAAACTCCGGGACAGAAGGCTTTAAACTGTTTTTT | CASSKNSGTEGFKLFF
few | TRBJ2-6 | TRBV25-1 | TRBD1 | TGTGCCAGCAGTGGAAGACCGGGACAGGGGGCGATTGGGGCCAACGTCCTGACTTTC | CASSGRPGQGAIGANVLTF
- | TRBJ2-7 | TRBV3-1 | TRBD1 | TGTGCCAGCAGCCAACCAGGGGGCCACGAGCAGTACTTC | CASSQPGGHEQYF
- | TRBJ2-7 | TRBV12-3/TRBV12-4 | TRBD1 | TGTGCCAGCAGCCCTTATGACAGGGGCCCTTACGAGCACTACTTC | CASSPYDRGPYEHYF
- | TRBJ1-1 | TRBV28 | - | TGTGCCAGTTTTAACCCGAGGGGTGAAGCTTTCTTT | CASFNPRGEAFF
- | TRBJ2-5 | TRBV18 | - | TGTGCCAGCTCACCAGTGCCGGAAGAGACCCAGTACTTC | CASSPVPEETQYF
- | TRBJ2-5 | TRBV12-3/TRBV12-4 | - | TGTGCCAGCAGTAGGGGCGGACAGAAACAAGAGACCCAGTACTTC | CASSRGGQKQETQYF
- | TRBJ2-3 | TRBV4-1 | - | TGCGCCAGCAGCCACACCCGCACAGATACGCAGTATTTT | CASSHTRTDTQYF
- | TRBJ2-1 | TRBV7-3 | - | TGTGCCAGCAGCTTAAATTCCGCCAGTGAGCAGTTCTTC | CASSLNSASEQFF
few | TRBJ1-2 | TRBV20-1 | - | TGCAGTGCTACCCGAGACGAAAACTATGGCTACACCTTC | CSATRDENYGYTF
few | TRBJ2-3 | TRBV2 | - | TGTGCCCGCGCCCTCCGGGCGGATACGCAGTATTTT | CARALRADTQYF
- | TRBJ2-7 | TRBV7-2 | - | TGTGCCAGCAGCGTCCCTGGCAGCCACGAGCAGTACTTC | CASSVPGSHEQYF
- | TRBJ2-1 | TRBV24-1 | - | TGTGCCACCAAAGGGACGGGTTTATACAATGAGCAGTTCTTC | CATKGTGLYNEQFF
few | TRBJ2-1 | TRBV3-1 | TRBD1 | TGTGCCAGCAGCCAAGGGGACAGAAAGCAGTTCTTC | CASSQGDRKQFF